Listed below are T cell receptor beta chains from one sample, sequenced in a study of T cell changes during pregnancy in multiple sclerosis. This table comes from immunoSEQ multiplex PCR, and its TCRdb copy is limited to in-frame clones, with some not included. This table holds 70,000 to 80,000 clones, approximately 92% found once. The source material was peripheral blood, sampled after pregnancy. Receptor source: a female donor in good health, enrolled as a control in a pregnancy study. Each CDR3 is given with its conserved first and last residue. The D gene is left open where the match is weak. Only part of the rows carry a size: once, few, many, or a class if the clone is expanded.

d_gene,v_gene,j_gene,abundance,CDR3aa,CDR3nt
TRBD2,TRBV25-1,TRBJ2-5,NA,CARGQAGVGETQYF,TGTGCCAGGGGCCAGGCGGGGGTGGGGGAGACCCAGTACTTC
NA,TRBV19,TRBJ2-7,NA,CASSPGRGGEQYF,TGTGCCAGTAGTCCCGGCAGGGGCGGCGAGCAGTACTTC
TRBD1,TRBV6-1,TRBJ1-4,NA,CASRDRQGREKLFF,TGTGCCAGCAGGGATCGACAGGGTCGGGAAAAACTGTTTTTT
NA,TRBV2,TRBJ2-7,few,CASSSGTPGMQQYF,TGTGCCAGCAGCTCCGGGACTCCGGGGATGCAGCAGTACTTC
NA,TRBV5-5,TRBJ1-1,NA,CASSLDRNTEAFF,TGTGCCAGCAGCTTAGACAGGAACACTGAAGCTTTCTTT
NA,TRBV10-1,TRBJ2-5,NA,CASSESGGEETQYF,TGCGCCAGCAGTGAGTCTGGAGGGGAAGAGACCCAGTACTTC
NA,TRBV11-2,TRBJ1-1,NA,CASSPLAGAKTEAFF,TGTGCCAGCAGCCCCCTGGCAGGGGCCAAAACTGAAGCTTTCTTT
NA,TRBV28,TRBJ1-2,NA,CASSSRRTGSSYTF,TGTGCCAGCAGTTCTCGCAGAACAGGGAGTAGCTACACCTTC
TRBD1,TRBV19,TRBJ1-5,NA,CASTEGADSNQPQHF,TGTGCCAGTACTGAGGGGGCTGATAGCAATCAGCCCCAGCATTTT
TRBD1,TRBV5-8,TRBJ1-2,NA,CASSLNPGTVPSGYTF,TGTGCCAGCAGCTTAAACCCGGGGACAGTGCCTTCTGGCTACACCTTC
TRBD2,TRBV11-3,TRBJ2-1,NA,CASSLRLAGDVYNEQFF,TGTGCCAGCAGCTTAAGACTAGCGGGAGATGTTTACAATGAGCAGTTCTTC
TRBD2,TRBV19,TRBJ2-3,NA,CASSNSGRTGDTQYF,TGTGCCAGTAGTAATAGCGGGAGGACCGGAGATACGCAGTATTTT
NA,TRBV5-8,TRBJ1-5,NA,CASSSTGTRNQPQHF,TGTGCCAGCAGCTCCACCGGGACAAGAAATCAGCCCCAGCATTTT
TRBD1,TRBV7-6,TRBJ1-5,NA,CASSLGDRPYSNQPQHF,TGTGCCAGCAGCTTAGGGGACAGGCCTTATAGCAATCAGCCCCAGCATTTT
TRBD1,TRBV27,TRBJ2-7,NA,CASSLTGGAYEQYF,TGTGCCAGCAGTTTGACAGGGGGTGCCTACGAGCAGTACTTC
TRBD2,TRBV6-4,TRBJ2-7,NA,CASSGGTSGSNEQYF,TGTGCCAGCAGTGGCGGGACTAGCGGGAGTAACGAGCAGTACTTC
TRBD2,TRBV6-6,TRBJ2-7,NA,CASSYLSSGRSYEQYF,TGTGCCAGCAGTTACCTCTCTAGCGGGAGATCCTACGAGCAGTACTTC
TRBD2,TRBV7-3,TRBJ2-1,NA,CASSSSGRADNEQFF,TGTGCCAGCAGCTCTAGCGGGAGAGCGGACAATGAGCAGTTCTTC
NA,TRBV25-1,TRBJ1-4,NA,CASSEYYGGGIEKLFF,TGTGCCAGCAGTGAATACTATGGGGGAGGGATTGAAAAACTGTTTTTT
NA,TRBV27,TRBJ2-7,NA,CASSSGNSYEQYF,TGTGCCAGCAGTTCAGGGAACTCCTACGAGCAGTACTTC
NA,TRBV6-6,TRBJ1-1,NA,CASSYSGRLNTEAFF,TGTGCCAGCAGTTACTCGGGCAGGTTGAACACTGAAGCTTTCTTT
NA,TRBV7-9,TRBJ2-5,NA,CASNRNQQETQYF,TGTGCCAGCAACAGGAACCAGCAAGAGACCCAGTACTTC
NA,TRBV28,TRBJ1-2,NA,CASSLTGGTYGYTF,TGTGCCAGCAGTTTAACGGGGGGTACCTATGGCTACACCTTC